The 29 T cell receptor beta chains reported below all come from one sample, sequenced in a study of cytotoxic CD8 clonotypes in ibrutinib-treated CLL. The repertoire was sequenced with immunoSEQ multiplex PCR; TCRdb's copy has only in-frame clones and lacks some. Of hundreds of thousands of clones in the sample, less than 75% were seen once. This specimen consisted of PBMCs, obtained after 24 months of ibrutinib treatment. These receptors all stem from a human donor with chronic lymphocytic leukemia.

The V call is TRBV2, the J call TRBJ1-2; D might be TRBD1 (6 bases). V was cut by 10 bases and J by 3 bases, with 12 bases left in between. This CDR3 has 12 residues. Germline V gene data show CDR1 as SNHLY and CDR2 as FYNNEI. For the CDR3, the DNA is TGTGCCAACAGGGAGGAGTACTATGGCTACACCTTC. Its protein is CANREEYYGYTF.

The gene calls are TRBV9 and TRBJ1-2; D not certain. V lost 0 bases and J 11 bases, leaving 17 bases between the germline ends. Looked up from germline, CDR1 is SGDLS and CDR2 is YYNGEE. The CDR3 length is 14 residues. CDR3 nucleotides: TGTGCCAGCAGCGTAGCCTTACCCCGATCTCGGTACACCTTC. Translated: CASSVALPRSRYTF.

This clone came up once. The V gene is TRBV29-1, the J gene TRBJ2-5, with TRBD2 matching over 10 bases. The CDR3 sequence is 14 residues long. Germline CDR1 and CDR2: SQVTM and ANQGSEA. V dropped 7 bases and J dropped 7; count of bases not matched to a gene: 12. CDR3 nucleotide sequence: TGCAGCGCCGCCGGGACTAGCGTGGCCGGGACCCAGTACTTC. It yields the protein CSAAGTSVAGTQYF.

For this clone: The sample contains more than one DNA sequence encoding this CDR3. DNA for the CDR3: TGCGCCAGCAGCTTGGGACCTCAAGAGACCCAGTACTTC. The encoded protein is CASSLGPQETQYF. This chain joins TRBV5-1 and TRBJ2-5; D unclear. This CDR3 spans 13 amino acids. The germline V gene has CDR1 SGHRS and CDR2 YFSETQ. Trimming left V 0 bases short and J 2 bases short, with 5 bases between.

This clone occurred once. The chain combines TRBV20-1 with TRBJ2-5; D is perhaps TRBD2 (6 bases). From germline, CDR1 is DFQATT and CDR2 SNEGSKA (reference sequence). V lost 7 bases and J lost 6, with 12 bases in between. The CDR3 length is 11 residues. Here the CDR3 DNA reads TGCAGTGTCGGGAGAGGGCAGACCCAGTACTTC. It yields the protein CSVGRGQTQYF.

The rearrangement links TRBV29-1 to TRBJ1-5; 8 bases align to TRBD1. Germline V gene lookup returns CDR1 SQVTM and CDR2 ANQGSEA. The junction had 8 bases not matched to a gene; V was cut back by 6 bases and J by 7 bases. This CDR3 is built from 13 residues. As DNA, the CDR3 is TGCAGCGTCGCGGACAGGGTCGGCCAGCCCCAGCATTTT. As protein: CSVADRVGQPQHF.

The rearrangement links TRBV27 to TRBJ2-1; D call uncertain. The CDR3 has 13 residues. With 6 bases removed from V and 6 bases from J, the gap between germline ends came to 12 bases. CDR1 is MNHEY and CDR2 is SMNVEV in the germline V gene (reference sequence). DNA for the CDR3: TGTGCCAGCAGCTACCCTCGGGCCAATGAGCAGTTCTTC. Translated: CASSYPRANEQFF.

This sequence joins TRBV29-1 and TRBJ2-7; 13 bases line up with TRBD2. Per germline, CDR1 SQVTM and CDR2 ANQGSEA. The CDR3 length is 13 residues. The CDR3 bases are TGCAGTGATCGAACGGGACTAGCGGGGGAGCAGTACTTC. Encoded protein: CSDRTGLAGEQYF.

The chain carries TRBV27 and TRBJ2-4; perhaps TRBD1 as D (6 bases). Trimming shortened V by 6 bases and J by 8 bases, and 14 bases separated the two germline ends. This CDR3 is built from 13 residues. Germline CDR1 reads MNHEY; CDR2 reads SMNVEV (reference sequence). CDR3 sequence reads: CASRRQAIDIQYF. Written as DNA, the CDR3 is TGTGCCAGCAGAAGACAGGCGATTGACATTCAGTACTTC.

This chain uses TRBV4-2 with TRBJ1-1; D gene uncertain. CDR1 and CDR2 from the germline V gene are LGHNA and YNFKEQ. The CDR3 contains 15 residues. Trimming cost V 4 bases and J 2 bases, with 14 bases left between them. This CDR3 reads CASSRAGITNTEAFF. For the CDR3, the DNA is TGTGCCAGCAGCCGGGCCGGGATAACCAACACTGAAGCTTTCTTT.

The chain couples TRBV19 to TRBJ2-3; the match to TRBD2 covers 14 bases. CDR1 is LNHDA, CDR2 SQIVND, per germline (reference sequence). V shed 5 bases, J shed 5 bases, and the junction held 3 bases outside the gene matches. This CDR3 comprises 15 residues. CDR3 loop: CASSPGLAGGDTQYF. The CDR3 DNA reads TGTGCCAGTAGTCCTGGACTAGCGGGAGGAGATACGCAGTATTTT.

The rearrangement links TRBV12-5 to TRBJ2-2; D unresolved. V lost 3 bases, J lost 0 bases, and 5 bases lay in between. Germline assignment: CDR1 LGHNT and CDR2 FRNRAP. The CDR3 sequence is 14 residues long. In DNA form, the CDR3 reads TGTGCTAGTGGTTTATACCCGAACACCGGGGAGCTGTTTTTT. Amino acid sequence: CASGLYPNTGELFF.

The chain employs TRBV12-5 and TRBJ2-1; TRBD1 aligns across 7 bases. Germline CDR1 reads LGHNT; CDR2 reads FRNRAP. Trimming cost V 5 bases and J 1 base; bases outside gene matches: 2. This CDR3 region has 14 residues. CDR3 in DNA: TGTGCTAGTGGTCGACAGGGATCCTACAATGAGCAGTTCTTC. Residues: CASGRQGSYNEQFF.

CDR3 sequence (DNA): TGCGCCAGCAGCTTGGAATTGAAGGGGAAGGGCGATGAGCAGTTCTTC. As protein: CASSLELKGKGDEQFF. The chain joins TRBV5-1 to TRBJ2-1; a weak D match, TRBD1 (5 bases). The CDR3 extends over 16 amino acids. V was trimmed by 0 bases and J by 8 bases, leaving 18 bases between them. Germline CDR1 is SGHRS and CDR2 is YFSETQ.

V is TRBV5-6 and J is TRBJ1-3; D remains ambiguous. Germline CDR1 and CDR2: SGHDT and YYEEEE. V was clipped by 0 bases and J by 0 bases, with 13 bases between them. The length of the CDR3 is 17 residues. The CDR3: CASSLAGLRSSGNTIYF. The CDR3 nucleotides read TGTGCCAGCAGCTTGGCCGGGTTGAGATCCTCTGGAAACACCATATATTTT. Using reference TRBV5-6 and TRBJ1-3 for the parts outside the CDR3, the full variable domain is DAGVTQSPTHLIKTRGQQVTLRCSPKSGHDTVSWYQQALGQGPQFIFQYYEEEERQRGNFPDRFSGHQFPNYSSELNVNALLLGDSALYLCASSLAGLRSSGNTIYFGEGSWLTVV.

This chain joins TRBV29-1 and TRBJ1-3, with a possible D match to TRBD1 (6 bases). V was shortened by 3 bases and J by 0 bases, with 15 bases between the two germline ends. Germline lookup yields CDR1 SQVTM and CDR2 ANQGSEA. This CDR3 is built from 16 residues. As DNA, the CDR3 is TGCAGCGTTGATTTACAGGGAGGTTCCTCTGGAAACACCATATATTTT. Protein product: CSVDLQGGSSGNTIYF.

This clone was picked up one time. CDR3 DNA sequence: TGTGTGCTAGGGCGGGTCGGGTCCGAGCAGTACTTC. Protein product: CVLGRVGSEQYF. The chain uses TRBV6-5 and TRBJ2-7; a possible D gene is TRBD2 (5 bases). The CDR3 is 12 residues long. CDR1 is MNHEY, CDR2 SVGAGI, per germline.

The chain recombines TRBV14 with TRBJ2-1; 7 bases align to TRBD1. Germline trimming cut 4 bases from V and 12 bases from J; bases unmatched to any gene: 6. The CDR3 runs to 12 residues. CDR1 and CDR2 (germline): SGHDN, FVKESK. DNA of the CDR3: TGTGCCAGCAGCCGACAGGGTTCAGGGCAGTTCTTC. Protein sequence: CASSRQGSGQFF.

V usage is TRBV19 and J usage is TRBJ1-1; D not certain. The ends were cut back, 2 bases at V and 0 bases at J, with 19 bases in the middle. CDR1 is LNHDA and CDR2 is SQIVND in the germline V gene (reference sequence). This CDR3 comprises 18 residues. The CDR3 is CASSIRGGTSYMNTEAFF. As DNA, the CDR3 is TGTGCCAGTAGTATACGGGGTGGCACGAGCTACATGAACACTGAAGCTTTCTTT.

The chain recombines TRBV5-1 with TRBJ2-2, with D perhaps matching TRBD2 (5 bases). This CDR3 is built from 13 residues. V dropped 5 bases and J dropped 5 bases, with 10 bases sitting between them. The germline V gene encodes CDR1 SGHRS and CDR2 YFSETQ. The CDR3 reads CASRDGDTGELFF. The CDR3 DNA reads as TGCGCCAGCAGGGACGGGGATACCGGGGAGCTGTTTTTT.

The chain recombines TRBV19 with TRBJ1-2, with TRBD1 matching over 8 bases. The J segment lost 0 bases and the V segment lost 5 bases, leaving 8 bases of the junction unmatched. CDR3 size: 16 residues. Germline V CDR1 and CDR2: LNHDA, SQIVND (reference sequence). The CDR3 reads CASSPWAGGTNYGYTF. The DNA of the CDR3 is TGTGCCAGTAGTCCTTGGGCAGGGGGCACTAACTATGGCTACACCTTC.

This clone was observed a few times. The chain employs TRBV2 and TRBJ2-7, with 8 bases lining up with TRBD1. V lost 3 bases to trimming and J lost 4 bases; unmatched junction nucleotides: 5. This CDR3 region has 14 residues. The germline CDR1 and CDR2 sequences are SNHLY and FYNNEI. The CDR3 region is CASSEQGAGYEQYF. The CDR3 region has the DNA TGTGCCAGCAGTGAGCAGGGGGCGGGGTACGAGCAGTACTTC.

The rearrangement links TRBV28 to TRBJ1-5, with D possibly TRBD1 on 5 matching bases. CDR3 length: 14 amino acids. Germline V CDR1 and CDR2: MDHEN, SYDVKM. V lost 6 bases and J 0 bases, leaving 9 bases between the germline ends. The chain's CDR3 is CASSGTFSNQPQHF. CDR3 coding DNA: TGTGCCAGCAGCGGGACGTTTAGCAATCAGCCCCAGCATTTT.

The V and J genes are TRBV4-3 and TRBJ2-1, with D perhaps matching TRBD2 (6 bases). The V end lost 4 bases, the J end lost 0 bases, and 10 bases lay between the germline ends. The CDR3 length is 15 residues. Germline-derived CDR1 and CDR2 are LGHNA and YSLEER. The CDR3 loop is CASSRAGSSYNEQFF. CDR3 sequence (DNA): TGCGCCAGCAGCCGCGCGGGGAGCTCCTACAATGAGCAGTTCTTC.

This clone was counted between two and nine times. The CDR3 sequence is CASRRFRTDDEQFF. The CDR3 nucleotides are TGTGCCAGTCGGCGTTTTCGGACTGACGATGAGCAGTTCTTC. V gene TRBV19 combines with J gene TRBJ2-1; perhaps TRBD2 as D (5 bases). Trimming removed 8 bases from V and 8 bases from J, with 19 bases in between. Germline-derived CDR1 and CDR2 are LNHDA and SQIVND (reference sequence). The CDR3 is 14 amino acids.

This sequence joins TRBV9 and TRBJ1-2, with D hard to call. The V end lost 4 bases, the J end lost 6 bases, and 16 bases lay between the germline ends. CDR1 SGDLS and CDR2 YYNGEE come from the germline V gene. The CDR3 has 14 amino acids. The CDR3, as DNA: TGTGCCAGCAGCCACCCAGACCATGCTCATGGCTACACCTTC. Translated: CASSHPDHAHGYTF.

The chain is built from TRBV5-1 and TRBJ2-1; D possibly matches TRBD1 or TRBD2 (6 bases each). The CDR3 contains 12 residues. Trimming took off 0 bases at V and 12 bases at J, with 10 bases between the two ends. Germline lookup yields CDR1 SGHRS and CDR2 YFSETQ. CDR3 bases: TGCGCCAGCAGCTTGGTAGGGGGGACGCAGTTCTTC. Translated: CASSLVGGTQFF. The full variable domain, its missing parts supplied by reference TRBV5-1 and TRBJ2-1, is KAGVTQTPRYLIKTRGQQVTLSCSPISGHRSVSWYQQTPGQGLQFLFEYFSETQRNKGNFPGRFSGRQFSNSRSEMNVSTLELGDSALYLCASSLVGGTQFFGPGTRLTVL.

This chain links TRBV7-2 with TRBJ1-5; TRBD1 aligns across 7 bases. V gave up 8 bases and J gave up 1 base; unmatched junction bases: 5. The CDR3 sequence is 14 residues long. Per germline, CDR1 SGHTA and CDR2 FQGNSA. CDR3 DNA sequence: TGTGCCAGCGGCCTAGGGGGCAGCAATCAGCCCCAGCATTTT. This sequence encodes CASGLGGSNQPQHF.

The chain joins TRBV10-3 to TRBJ2-7, with TRBD1 identical over 8 bases. The CDR3 spans 15 residues. V lost 3 bases to trimming and J lost 1 base; unmatched junction nucleotides: 5. CDR1 is ENHRY, CDR2 SYGVKD, per germline. DNA for the CDR3: TGTGCCATCAGTGATCAGGGGGCGAATTCCTACGAGCAGTACTTC. It specifies CAISDQGANSYEQYF.